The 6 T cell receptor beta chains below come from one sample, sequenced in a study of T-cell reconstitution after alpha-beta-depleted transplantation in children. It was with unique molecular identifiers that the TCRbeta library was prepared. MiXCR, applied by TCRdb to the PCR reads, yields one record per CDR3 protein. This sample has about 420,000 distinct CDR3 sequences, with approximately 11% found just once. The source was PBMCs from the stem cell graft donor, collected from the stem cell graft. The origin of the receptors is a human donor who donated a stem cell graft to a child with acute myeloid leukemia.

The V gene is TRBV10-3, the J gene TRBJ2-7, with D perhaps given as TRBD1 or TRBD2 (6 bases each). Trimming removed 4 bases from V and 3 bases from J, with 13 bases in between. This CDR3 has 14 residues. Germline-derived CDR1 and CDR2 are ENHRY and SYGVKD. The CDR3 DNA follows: TGTGCCATCAGTGTAAACGAGGGGGGCTACGAGCAGTACTTC. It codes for CAISVNEGGYEQYF.

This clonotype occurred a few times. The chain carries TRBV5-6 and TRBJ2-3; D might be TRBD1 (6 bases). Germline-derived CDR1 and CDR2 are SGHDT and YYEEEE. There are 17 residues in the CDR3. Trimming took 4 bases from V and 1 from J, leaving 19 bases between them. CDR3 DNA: TGTGCCAGCAGCCCAAAACAGGGAGAGGCTGGCACAGATACGCAGTATTTT. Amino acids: CASSPKQGEAGTDTQYF. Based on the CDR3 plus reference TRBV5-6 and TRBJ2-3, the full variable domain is DAGVTQSPTHLIKTRGQQVTLRCSPKSGHDTVSWYQQALGQGPQFIFQYYEEEERQRGNFPDRFSGHQFPNYSSELNVNALLLGDSALYLCASSPKQGEAGTDTQYFGPGTRLTVL.

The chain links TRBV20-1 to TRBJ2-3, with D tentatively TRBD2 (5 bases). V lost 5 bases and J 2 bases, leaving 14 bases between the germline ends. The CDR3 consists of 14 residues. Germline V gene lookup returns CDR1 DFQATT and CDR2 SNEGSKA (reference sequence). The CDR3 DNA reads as TGCAGTGCTTCCCGGCGGCGGGCCACAGATACGCAGTATTTT. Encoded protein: CSASRRRATDTQYF.

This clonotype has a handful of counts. CDR3 sequence reads: CASSQTGRNTGELFF. In nucleotides, the CDR3 is TGCGCCAGCAGCCAAACCGGGAGGAACACCGGGGAGCTGTTTTTT. The chain links TRBV4-3 to TRBJ2-2, with a tentative D call TRBD2 (6 bases). Germline V gene lookup returns CDR1 LGHNA and CDR2 YSLEER. V dropped 2 bases and J dropped 1 base, with 8 bases sitting between them. The CDR3 runs 15 residues.

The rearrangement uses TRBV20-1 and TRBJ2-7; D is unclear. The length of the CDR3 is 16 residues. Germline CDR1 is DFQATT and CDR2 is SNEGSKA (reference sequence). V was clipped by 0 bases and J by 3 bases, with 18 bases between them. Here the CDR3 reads CSARERLGFMLYEQYF. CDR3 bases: TGCAGTGCTAGAGAACGGCTCGGGTTCATGCTCTACGAGCAGTACTTC.

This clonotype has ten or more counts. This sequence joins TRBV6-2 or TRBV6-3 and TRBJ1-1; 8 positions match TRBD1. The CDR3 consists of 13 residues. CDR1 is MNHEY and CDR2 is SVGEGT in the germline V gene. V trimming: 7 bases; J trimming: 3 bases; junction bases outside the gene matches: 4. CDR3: CASTDRADTEAFF. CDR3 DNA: TGTGCCAGCACGGACAGGGCGGACACTGAAGCTTTCTTT.